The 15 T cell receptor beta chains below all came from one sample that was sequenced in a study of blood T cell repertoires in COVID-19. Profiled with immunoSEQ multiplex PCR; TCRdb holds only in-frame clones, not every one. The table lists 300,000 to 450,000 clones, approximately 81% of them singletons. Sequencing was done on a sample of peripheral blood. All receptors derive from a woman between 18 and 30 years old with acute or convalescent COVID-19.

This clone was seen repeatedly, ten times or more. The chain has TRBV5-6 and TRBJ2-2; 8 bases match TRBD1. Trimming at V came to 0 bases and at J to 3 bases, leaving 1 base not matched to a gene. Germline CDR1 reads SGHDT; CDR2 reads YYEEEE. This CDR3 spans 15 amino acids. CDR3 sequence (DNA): TGTGCCAGCAGCTTGGTACAGGGGGACACCGGGGAGCTGTTTTTT. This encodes CASSLVQGDTGELFF.

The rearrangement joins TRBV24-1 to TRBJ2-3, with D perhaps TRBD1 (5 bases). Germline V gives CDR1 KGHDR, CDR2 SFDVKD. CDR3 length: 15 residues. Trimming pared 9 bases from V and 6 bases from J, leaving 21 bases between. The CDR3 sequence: CATASRVGLTDTQYF. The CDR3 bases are TGTGCCACCGCAAGCAGGGTCGGGCTCACTGATACGCAGTATTTT.

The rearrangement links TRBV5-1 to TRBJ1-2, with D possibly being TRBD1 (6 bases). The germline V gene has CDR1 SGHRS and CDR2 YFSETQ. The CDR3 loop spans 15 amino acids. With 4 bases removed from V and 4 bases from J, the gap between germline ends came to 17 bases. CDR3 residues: CASSTIPGVTYGYTF. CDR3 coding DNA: TGCGCCAGCAGCACCATACCAGGGGTTACCTATGGCTACACCTTC.

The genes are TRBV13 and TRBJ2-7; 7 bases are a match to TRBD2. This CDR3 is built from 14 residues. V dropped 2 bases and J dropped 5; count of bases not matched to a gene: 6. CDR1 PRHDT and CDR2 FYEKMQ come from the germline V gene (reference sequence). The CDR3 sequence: CASSLWEGRDEQYF. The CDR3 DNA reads TGTGCCAGCAGCTTATGGGAGGGGCGCGACGAGCAGTACTTC.

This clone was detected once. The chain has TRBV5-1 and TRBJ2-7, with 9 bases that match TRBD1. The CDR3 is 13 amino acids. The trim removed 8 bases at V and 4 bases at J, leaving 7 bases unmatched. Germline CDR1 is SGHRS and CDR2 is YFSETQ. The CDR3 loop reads CARPGQGNYEQYF. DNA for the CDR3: TGCGCCAGACCGGGACAGGGCAATTACGAGCAGTACTTC.

CDR3 nucleotide sequence: TGCGCCAGCAGGACAGCCTTCTCTAACTATGGCTACACCTTC. Translation gives CASRTAFSNYGYTF. This chain links TRBV10-1 with TRBJ1-2, with D possibly TRBD1 on 5 matching bases. CDR1 and CDR2 from the germline V gene are WNHNN and SYGVQD (reference sequence). The V and J ends lost 6 bases and 0 bases respectively, with 11 bases between them. The CDR3 has 14 residues.

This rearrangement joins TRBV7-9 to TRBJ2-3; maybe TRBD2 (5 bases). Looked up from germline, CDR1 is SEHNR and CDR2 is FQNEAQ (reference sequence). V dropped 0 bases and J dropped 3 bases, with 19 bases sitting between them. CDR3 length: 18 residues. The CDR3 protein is CASSLARSRGIRTDTQYF. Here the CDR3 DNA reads TGTGCCAGCAGCTTAGCGAGAAGCAGAGGGATAAGAACAGATACGCAGTATTTT. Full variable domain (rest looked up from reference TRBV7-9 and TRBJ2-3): DTGVSQNPRHKITKRGQNVTFRCDPISEHNRLYWYRQTLGQGPEFLTYFQNEAQLEKSRLLSDRFSAERPKGSFSTLEIQRTEQGDSAMYLCASSLARSRGIRTDTQYFGPGTRLTVL.

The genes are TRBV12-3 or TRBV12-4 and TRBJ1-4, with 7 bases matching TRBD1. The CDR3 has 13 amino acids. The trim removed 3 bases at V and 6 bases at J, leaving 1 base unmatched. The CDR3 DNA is TGTGCCAGCAGTTTTGACAGGGATGAAAAACTGTTTTTT. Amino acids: CASSFDRDEKLFF.

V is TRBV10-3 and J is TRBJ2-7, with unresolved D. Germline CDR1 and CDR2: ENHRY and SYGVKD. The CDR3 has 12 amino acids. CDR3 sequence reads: CATSGSLYEQYF. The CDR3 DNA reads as TGTGCTACTTCCGGGTCGCTCTACGAGCAGTACTTC.

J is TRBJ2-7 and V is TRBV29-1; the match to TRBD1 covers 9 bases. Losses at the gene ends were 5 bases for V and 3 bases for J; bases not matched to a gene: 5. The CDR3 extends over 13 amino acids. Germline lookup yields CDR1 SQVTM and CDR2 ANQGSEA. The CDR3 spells CSVRTGEIYEQYF. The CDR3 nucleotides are TGCAGCGTTAGGACAGGGGAAATCTACGAGCAGTACTTC.

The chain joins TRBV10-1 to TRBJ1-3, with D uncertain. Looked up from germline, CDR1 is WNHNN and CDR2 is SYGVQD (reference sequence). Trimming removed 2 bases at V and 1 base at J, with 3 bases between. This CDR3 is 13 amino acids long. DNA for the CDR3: TGCGCCAGCAGTGAGCCGTCTGGAAACACCATATATTTT. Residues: CASSEPSGNTIYF.

The CDR3: CASSFGGAYNYGYTF. The DNA of the CDR3 is TGTGCCAGCAGCTTTGGGGGGGCTTATAACTATGGCTACACCTTC. The V call is TRBV7-6, the J call TRBJ1-2, with D possibly being TRBD1 (6 bases). CDR1 is SGHVS and CDR2 is FNYEAQ in the germline V gene. CDR3 length: 15 residues. Trimming took 3 bases from V and 1 from J, leaving 12 bases between them.

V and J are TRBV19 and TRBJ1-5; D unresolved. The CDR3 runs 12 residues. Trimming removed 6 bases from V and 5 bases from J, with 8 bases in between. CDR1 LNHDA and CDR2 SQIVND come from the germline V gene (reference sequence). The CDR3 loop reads CASRTEDQPQHF. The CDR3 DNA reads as TGTGCCAGTAGAACCGAGGATCAGCCCCAGCATTTT.

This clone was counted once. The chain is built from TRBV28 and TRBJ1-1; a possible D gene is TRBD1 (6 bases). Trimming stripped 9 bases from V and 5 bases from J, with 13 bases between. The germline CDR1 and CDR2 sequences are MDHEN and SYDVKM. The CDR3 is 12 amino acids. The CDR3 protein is CASGEGETEAFF. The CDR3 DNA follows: TGTGCCAGTGGTGAGGGGGAGACTGAAGCTTTCTTT.

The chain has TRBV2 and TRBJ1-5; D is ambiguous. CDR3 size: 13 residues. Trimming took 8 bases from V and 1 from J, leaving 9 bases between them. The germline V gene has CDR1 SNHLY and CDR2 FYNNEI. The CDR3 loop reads CASGWESNQPQHF. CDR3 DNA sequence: TGTGCCAGCGGGTGGGAGAGCAATCAGCCCCAGCATTTT.